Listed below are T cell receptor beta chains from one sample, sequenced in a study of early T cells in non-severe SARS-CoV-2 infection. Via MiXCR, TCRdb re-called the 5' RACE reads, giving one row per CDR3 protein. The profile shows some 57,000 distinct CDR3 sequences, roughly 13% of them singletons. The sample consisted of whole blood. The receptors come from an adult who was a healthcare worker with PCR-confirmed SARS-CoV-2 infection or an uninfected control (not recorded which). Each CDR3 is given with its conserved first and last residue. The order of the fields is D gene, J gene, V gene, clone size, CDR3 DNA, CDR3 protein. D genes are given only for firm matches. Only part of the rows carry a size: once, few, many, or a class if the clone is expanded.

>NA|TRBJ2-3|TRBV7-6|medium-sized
TGTGCCAGCAGCTTGACACAGGGTACGCAGTATTTT
CASSLTQGTQYF
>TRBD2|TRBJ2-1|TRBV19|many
TGTGCCAGTACCCCGTGGGCTAGCGGGAAGAGCTCCTACAATGAGCAGTTCTTC
CASTPWASGKSSYNEQFF
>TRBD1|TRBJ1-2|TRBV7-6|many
TGTGCCAGCAGCCCAGGGGGGTCGAACTATGGCTACACCTTC
CASSPGGSNYGYTF
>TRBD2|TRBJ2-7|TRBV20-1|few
TGCAGTGCTTCCCATAGCGGGGGGAAATACGAGCAGTACTTC
CSASHSGGKYEQYF
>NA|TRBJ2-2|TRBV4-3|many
TGCGCCAGCAGCCAAGACACCGGGGAGCTGTTTTTT
CASSQDTGELFF
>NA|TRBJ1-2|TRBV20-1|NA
TGCAGTGCCAGCACCCAACATGGCTACACCTTC
CSASTQHGYTF
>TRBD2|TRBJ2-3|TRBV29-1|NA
TGCAGCGTTGGAGTAGCGGGGGGGGTAGATACGCAGTATTTT
CSVGVAGGVDTQYF
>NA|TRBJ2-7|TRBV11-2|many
TGTGCCAGCAGCATAACAGGGATCAACTACGAGCAGTACTTC
CASSITGINYEQYF
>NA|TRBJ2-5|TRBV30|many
TGTGCCTGGAGTGCTGGCACAGAGACCCAGTACTTC
CAWSAGTETQYF
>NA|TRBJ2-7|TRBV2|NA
TGTGCCAGCAGTGCGTTTCCACAGGCGAGCTCCTACGAGCAGTACTTC
CASSAFPQASSYEQYF
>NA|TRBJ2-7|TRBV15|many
TGTGCCACCAGCAGAGATTTCGGGGCCTACGAGCAGTACTTC
CATSRDFGAYEQYF
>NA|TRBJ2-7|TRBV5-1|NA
TGCGCCAGCAGCGAATCAGTGACCTACGAGCAGTACTTC
CASSESVTYEQYF
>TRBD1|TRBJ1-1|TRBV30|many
TGTGCCTGGTCCCAGGGGGGGGCAGGACCTGAAGCTTTCTTT
CAWSQGGAGPEAFF
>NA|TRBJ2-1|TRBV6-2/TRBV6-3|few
TGTGCCAGCAGTTACTCGGCGGCGAGCTCCTACAATGAGCAGTTCTTC
CASSYSAASSYNEQFF
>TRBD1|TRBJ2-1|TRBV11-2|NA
TGTGCCAGCAGCCCGACAGGGGTTAATGAGCAGTTCTTC
CASSPTGVNEQFF
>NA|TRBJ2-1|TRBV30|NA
TGTGCCTGGCATCCGGGACTGGGCGTCTACAATGAGCAGTTCTTC
CAWHPGLGVYNEQFF
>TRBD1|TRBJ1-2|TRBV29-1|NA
TGCAGCGTTGACGGCTCAGGGGGGAACTATGGCTACACCTTC
CSVDGSGGNYGYTF
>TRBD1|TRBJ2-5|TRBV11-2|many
TGTGCCAGCAGCTCCTCGACAGGGGGGGAGACCCAGTACTTC
CASSSSTGGETQYF
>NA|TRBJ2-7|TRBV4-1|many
TGCGCCAGCAGCCAAGAAGCCCCAAGCTCCTACGAGCAGTACTTC
CASSQEAPSSYEQYF
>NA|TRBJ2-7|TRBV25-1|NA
TGTGCCAGCAGTGAAGTAGTGGGTTCGGGCGAGCAGTACTTC
CASSEVVGSGEQYF
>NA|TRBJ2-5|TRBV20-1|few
TGCAGTGCTAGAGATCCCTCCCGACAAGAGACCCAGTACTTC
CSARDPSRQETQYF
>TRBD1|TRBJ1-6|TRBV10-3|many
TGTGCCATCAGTGGGACAGGGTATAATTCACCCCTCCACTTT
CAISGTGYNSPLHF
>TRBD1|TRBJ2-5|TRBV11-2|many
TGTGCCAGCAGCCCGGATGCAAGGGGGACAGCGAGCGAGACCCAGTACTTC
CASSPDARGTASETQYF
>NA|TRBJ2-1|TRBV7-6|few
TGTGCCAGCAGCTTAGACTTATCAAACAATGAGCAGTTCTTC
CASSLDLSNNEQFF
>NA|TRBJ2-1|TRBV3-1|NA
TGTGCCAGCAGCCAAGAAGGTGTATACAATGAGCAGTTCTTC
CASSQEGVYNEQFF
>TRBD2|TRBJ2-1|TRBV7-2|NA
TGTGCCAGCAGCTTAAGGCCGGGACTACTAAACAATGAGCAGTTCTTC
CASSLRPGLLNNEQFF
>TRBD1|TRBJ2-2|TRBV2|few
TGTGCCAGCAGTCGGGGACAGGGGGCTTCCGGGGAGCTGTTTTTT
CASSRGQGASGELFF
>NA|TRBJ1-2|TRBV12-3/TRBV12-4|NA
TGTGCCAGCAGTCCAACAGGACAATATATCGGCTACACCTTC
CASSPTGQYIGYTF